This TCR beta chain was obtained from a study of T cells in Graves' hyperthyroidism and ophthalmopathy. What was amplified from RNA transcripts were TCR beta CDR3 regions. RT-PCR in the first round (using the HTBI primer set) targeted the TCR CDR3. From the multiplex PCR reads, TCRdb called clonotypes with MiXCR, one entry per CDR3 protein. The sample comprises under 400,000 distinct CDR3 sequences, 15% to 20% of which are singletons, and under 55% rests with the top ten. Comment on this clonotype: Germline and junction disagree at one end, which may indicate a read error.

Germline V lookup: CDR1 MNHEY, CDR2 SVGEGT. The CDR3 extends over 21 amino acids. Subjects aged 18 to 65 presented with newly diagnosed hyperthyroidism of less than 2 months' duration. Clinical symptoms, serum thyroxine, TRAb, thyroid ultrasound and orbital computed tomography informed diagnoses. The V and J genes are TRBV6-2 or TRBV6-3 and TRBJ2-5; a weak D match, TRBD1 (11 bases). Sequenced sample: blood. This clonotype was obtained from a woman in her forties or fifties with Graves' hyperthyroidism. The CDR3 DNA reads as TGTGTCAGCACCGGAACCGGGACAGGGGGACTAGCGCGAGTGGGGCCAGAGACCCAGTACTTC. Protein sequence: CVSTGTGTGGLARVGPETQYF.